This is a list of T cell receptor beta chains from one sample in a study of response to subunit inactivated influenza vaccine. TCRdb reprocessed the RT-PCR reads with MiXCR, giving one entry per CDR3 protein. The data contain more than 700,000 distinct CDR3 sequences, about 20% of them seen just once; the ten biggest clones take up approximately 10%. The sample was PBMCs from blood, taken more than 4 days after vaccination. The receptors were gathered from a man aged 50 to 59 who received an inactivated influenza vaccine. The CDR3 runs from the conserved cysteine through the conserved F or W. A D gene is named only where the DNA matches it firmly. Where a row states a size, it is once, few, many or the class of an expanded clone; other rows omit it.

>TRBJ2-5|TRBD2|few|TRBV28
TGTGCCAGCAGTCCCGCCGAAGCGGGGAGGGCGGAGACCCAGTACTTC
CASSPAEAGRAETQYF
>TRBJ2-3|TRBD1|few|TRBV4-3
TGCGCCAGCAGCCAAGATTGGCGGACAGGGGGACGCACAGATACGCAGTATTTT
CASSQDWRTGGRTDTQYF
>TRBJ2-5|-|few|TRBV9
TGTGCCAGCAGTCCAGGGGTCGAAGAGACCCAGTACTTC
CASSPGVEETQYF
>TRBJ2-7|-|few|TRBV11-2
TGTGCCAGCAGCTTAACTCCGGGAACCTACGAGCAGTACTTC
CASSLTPGTYEQYF
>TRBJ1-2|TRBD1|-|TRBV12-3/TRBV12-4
TGTGCCAGCTGCCCGGGACAGGGGGTACTCTATGGCTACACCTTC
CASCPGQGVLYGYTF
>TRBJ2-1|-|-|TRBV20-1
TGCAGTGCTAGTCCCCTACGTAGGGAATCCTACAATGAGCAGTTCTTC
CSASPLRRESYNEQFF
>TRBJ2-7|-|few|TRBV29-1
TGCAGCGTTGATCTTCCGCGACAGGGGAGGGTCAGGGAGCAGTACTTC
CSVDLPRQGRVREQYF
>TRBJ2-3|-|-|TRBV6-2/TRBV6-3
TGTGCCAGCAGTTACCTAGGCTCCATAACGCAGTATTTT
CASSYLGSITQYF
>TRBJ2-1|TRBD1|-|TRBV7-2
TGTGCCAGCAGGAGGGACAGGGTCAATGAGCAGTTCTTC
CASRRDRVNEQFF
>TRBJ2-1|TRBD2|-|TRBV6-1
TGTGCCAGCGGGCCGGGAGGGGGCTACAATGAGCAGTTCTTC
CASGPGGGYNEQFF
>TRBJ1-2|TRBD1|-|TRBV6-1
TGTGCCAGCAGAGAGACCGGGACAGGGGGGGGCTACACCTTC
CASRETGTGGGYTF
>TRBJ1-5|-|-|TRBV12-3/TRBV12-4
TGTGCCAGCAGTCTCGGACAGATGGGCAATCAGCCCCAGCATTTT
CASSLGQMGNQPQHF
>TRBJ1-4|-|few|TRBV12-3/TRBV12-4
TGTGCCAGCAGTTTACGGGGTTCTAATGAAAAACTGTTTTTT
CASSLRGSNEKLFF
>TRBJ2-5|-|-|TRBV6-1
TGTGCCAGTAGGGACATGGGCGAGACCCAGTACTTC
CASRDMGETQYF
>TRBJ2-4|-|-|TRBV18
TGTGCCAGCTCACCAGTGGCCCTCATTAGCGTAGCCAAAAACATTCAGTACTTC
CASSPVALISVAKNIQYF
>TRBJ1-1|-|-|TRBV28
TGTGCCAGCAGATCGGACCAGAACGCTGAAGCTTTCTTT
CASRSDQNAEAFF
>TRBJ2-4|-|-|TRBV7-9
TGTGCCAGCAGCCCGCCGGGGCACGCCAAAAACATTCAGTACTTC
CASSPPGHAKNIQYF
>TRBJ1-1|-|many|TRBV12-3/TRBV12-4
TGTGCCAGCAGTGCCCAGACGAACACTGAAGCTTTCTTT
CASSAQTNTEAFF
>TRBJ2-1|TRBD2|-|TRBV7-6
TGTGCCAGCAGCTACCAACTAGCGGGGGGCTACAATGAGCAGTTCTTC
CASSYQLAGGYNEQFF
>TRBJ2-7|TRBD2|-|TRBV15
TGTGCCACCAGCAGCCGCGGGGGCTACGAGCAGTACTTC
CATSSRGGYEQYF
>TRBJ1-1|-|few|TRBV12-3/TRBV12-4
TGTGCCAGCAGGCGTAGAGGCCAGGGCACTGAAGCTTTCTTT
CASRRRGQGTEAFF
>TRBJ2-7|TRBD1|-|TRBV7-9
TGTGCCAGCAGCCTCCTAGATAACAGGGGAGAGCAGTACTTC
CASSLLDNRGEQYF
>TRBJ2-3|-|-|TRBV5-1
TGCGCCAGCAGCCTAGATGTATGGACTCCCACAGATACGCAGTATTTT
CASSLDVWTPTDTQYF
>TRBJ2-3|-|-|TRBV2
TGTGCCAGCAGTGAAGAGCCTCTTAGCACAGATACGCAGTATTTT
CASSEEPLSTDTQYF
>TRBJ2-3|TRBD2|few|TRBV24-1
TGTGCCACCAGTGGTGCGGGAGGGCCCGAAGATACGCAGTATTTT
CATSGAGGPEDTQYF
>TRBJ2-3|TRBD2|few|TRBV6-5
TGTGCCAGCAGTTACGACGGACTAGCGGGAGGGCCCCCAGATACGCAGTATTTT
CASSYDGLAGGPPDTQYF
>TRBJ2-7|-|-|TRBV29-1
TGCAGCGGTCGATGGCCAGGCTCCTACGAGCAGTACTTC
CSGRWPGSYEQYF
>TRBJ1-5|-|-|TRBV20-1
TGCAGTGCTAGTCGCAGCGGCAATCAGCCCCAGCATTTT
CSASRSGNQPQHF
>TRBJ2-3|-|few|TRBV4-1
TGCGCCAGCAGCCCCACTAGCCTCACAGATACGCAGTATTTT
CASSPTSLTDTQYF
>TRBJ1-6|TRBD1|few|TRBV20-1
TGCAGTGCTCCTCCCGGGACAGATGATTCACCCCTCCACTTT
CSAPPGTDDSPLHF
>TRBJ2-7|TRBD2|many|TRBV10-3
TGTGCCATCAGTGTCGGGACTAGCGGGCCCTACGAGCAGTACTTC
CAISVGTSGPYEQYF
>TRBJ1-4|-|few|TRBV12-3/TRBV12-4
TGTGCCAGCAGTGATAATGAAAAACTGTTTTTT
CASSDNEKLFF
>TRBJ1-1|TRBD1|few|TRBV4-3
TGCGCCAGCAGCCAAGTCTCTTCAGGGGGCACTGAAGCTTTCTTT
CASSQVSSGGTEAFF
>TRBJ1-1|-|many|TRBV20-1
TGCAGTGCTAGAGTCCGGGGGGCTTTCTTT
CSARVRGAFF
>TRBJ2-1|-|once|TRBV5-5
TGTGCCAGCAGCTTGTTGGCGACCAATGAGCAGTTCTTC
CASSLLATNEQFF
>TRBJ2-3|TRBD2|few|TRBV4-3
TGCGCCAGCAGCCAAGTGGGGCGACTAGCGCCCACAGATACGCAGTATTTT
CASSQVGRLAPTDTQYF
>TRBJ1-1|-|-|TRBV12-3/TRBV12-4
TGTGCCAGTAAGACCTTGAACACTGAAGCTTTCTTT
CASKTLNTEAFF
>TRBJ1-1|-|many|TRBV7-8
TGTGCCAGCAGCTTAGGGGGAGGGGGATTGACTCGGAACACTGAAGCTTTCTTT
CASSLGGGGLTRNTEAFF
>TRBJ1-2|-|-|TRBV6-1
TGTGCCAGCACATATTCAGGGGACTACTATGGCTACACCTTC
CASTYSGDYYGYTF
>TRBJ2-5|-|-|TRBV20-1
TGCAGTGCTTACAAAGAGACCCAGTACTTC
CSAYKETQYF
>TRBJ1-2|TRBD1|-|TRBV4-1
TGCGCCAGCAGCGCCCGACAGGGGGAAGGAGTCGACCCCTATGGCTACACCTTC
CASSARQGEGVDPYGYTF
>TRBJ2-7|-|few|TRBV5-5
TGTGCCAGCAGCTCGGCAGGGAGATCCTACGAGCAGTACTTC
CASSSAGRSYEQYF
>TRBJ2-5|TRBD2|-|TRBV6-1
TGTGCCAGCCAACGCTGGAGCGGGACGCTTCAAGAGACCCAGTACTTC
CASQRWSGTLQETQYF
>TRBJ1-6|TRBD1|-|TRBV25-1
TGTGCCAGCAGAGAGACCAGGGGGTCAGGGATTCATGATTCACCCCTCCACTTT
CASRETRGSGIHDSPLHF
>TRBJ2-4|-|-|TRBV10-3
TGTGCCATCAGCCAGACCGGGACCCCGGGCGGGGACATTCAGTACTTC
CAISQTGTPGGDIQYF
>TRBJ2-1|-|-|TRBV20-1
TGCAGTGCTAGGCTGACCTACAATGAGCAGTTCTTC
CSARLTYNEQFF
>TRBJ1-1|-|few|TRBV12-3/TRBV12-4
TGTGCCAGCAGTTTAAGGTTTAACACTGAAGCTTTCTTT
CASSLRFNTEAFF
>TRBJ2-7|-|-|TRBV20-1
TGCAGTGCCGACTCCGGGACACCTACGACCTACGAGCAGTACTTC
CSADSGTPTTYEQYF
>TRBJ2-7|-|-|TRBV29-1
TGCAGCGTTGGTCCTAGCCGATACTACGAGCAGTACTTC
CSVGPSRYYEQYF